A selection of T cell receptor beta chains follows, all from one sample in a study of blood T cell repertoires in COVID-19. Here immunoSEQ multiplex PCR was the method, and the copy in TCRdb shows in-frame clones only, minus some. The sample carries 280,000 or so clones, 80% to 90% recorded once. Material: PBMCs or T cells enriched from blood (not recorded which). The receptor source for this set is a man younger than 45 who had recovered from COVID-19. Each CDR3 is given with its conserved first and last residue. A D gene is named only where the DNA matches it firmly. Size is stated for part of the rows, as once, few or many counts, or as a class when the clone is expanded.

TRBJ1-2 NA TRBV7-9 NA CASSLAGAGYGYTF TGTGCCAGCAGCTTAGCAGGGGCTGGCTATGGCTACACCTTC
TRBJ1-6 TRBD1 TRBV20-1 NA CSASGPHQRDRGSYNSPLHF TGCAGTGCTAGTGGCCCCCACCAGCGGGACAGGGGCTCCTATAATTCACCCCTCCACTTT
TRBJ2-6 NA TRBV6-2/TRBV6-3 many CASSYSESGANVLTF TGTGCCAGCAGTTACTCGGAGAGTGGGGCCAACGTCCTGACTTTC
TRBJ1-2 TRBD1 TRBV3-1/TRBV3-2 NA CASSEGTGSRVENGYTF TGTGCCAGCAGCGAAGGGACAGGGAGTAGAGTTGAGAATGGCTACACCTTC
TRBJ1-2 TRBD1 TRBV5-5 once CASSPTAAGGDLYGYTF TGTGCCAGCAGCCCCACGGCGGCAGGGGGCGACCTCTATGGCTACACCTTC
TRBJ1-1 NA TRBV9 NA CASSPRAGAPEAFF TGTGCCAGCAGCCCACGGGCAGGGGCTCCGGAAGCTTTCTTT
TRBJ2-7 TRBD1 TRBV6-2/TRBV6-3 NA CASSPRPGQGAFEQYF TGTGCCAGCAGTCCACGGCCGGGACAGGGGGCTTTCGAGCAGTACTTC
TRBJ2-7 TRBD2 TRBV7-2 NA CASSRRGASHEQYF TGTGCCAGCAGCCGGCGGGGGGCGAGCCACGAGCAGTACTTC
TRBJ2-5 NA TRBV3-1/TRBV3-2 NA CASSQYARRWETQYF TGTGCCAGCAGCCAATACGCGAGGAGGTGGGAGACCCAGTACTTC
TRBJ1-2 NA TRBV7-9 NA CASSLFGDYGYTF TGTGCCAGCAGCTTATTCGGGGACTATGGCTACACCTTC
TRBJ1-2 NA TRBV11-2 NA CASRDNGYTF TGTGCCTCCAGGGATAATGGCTACACCTTC
TRBJ2-7 TRBD2 TRBV4-2 NA CASSQVGRGLLHEQYF TGTGCCAGCAGCCAGGTCGGGAGGGGGTTACTACACGAGCAGTACTTC
TRBJ2-2 NA TRBV5-4 NA CASSSNPSGAGELFF TGTGCCAGCAGTTCCAATCCGTCCGGGGCCGGGGAGCTGTTTTTT
TRBJ2-7 NA TRBV9 NA CASSVNSGGAYEQYF TGTGCCAGCAGCGTAAATTCCGGGGGTGCCTACGAGCAGTACTTC
TRBJ2-4 TRBD2 TRBV3-1/TRBV3-2 NA CASSRVLAGIAKNIQYF TGTGCCAGCAGCCGCGTTCTAGCGGGAATAGCCAAAAACATTCAGTACTTC
TRBJ1-1 TRBD1 TRBV4-1 NA CASRRPGQTSEAFF TGCGCCAGCAGAAGACCGGGACAGACGTCTGAAGCTTTCTTT
TRBJ2-1 NA TRBV7-9 NA CASSFAASLFLNEQFF TGTGCCAGCAGCTTTGCGGCCTCTTTATTTTTGAATGAGCAGTTCTTC
TRBJ2-3 TRBD1 TRBV18 once CASSPEWQGAGDTQYF TGTGCCAGCTCACCAGAGTGGCAGGGGGCGGGAGATACGCAGTATTTT
TRBJ1-2 NA TRBV19 NA CASSRGATNYGYTF TGTGCCAGTAGTCGCGGGGCGACTAACTATGGCTACACCTTC
TRBJ2-3 TRBD1 TRBV19 once CASSSDRGSTDTQYF TGTGCCAGTAGCAGCGACAGGGGTAGCACAGATACGCAGTATTTT
TRBJ1-1 NA TRBV12-3/TRBV12-4 NA CASSRGEAFF TGTGCCAGCAGTCGGGGTGAAGCTTTCTTT
TRBJ1-1 NA TRBV3-1/TRBV3-2 NA CASSPGVAEAFF TGTGCCAGCAGCCCCGGGGTCGCTGAAGCTTTCTTT
TRBJ2-2 NA TRBV12-5 few CASGLQNTGELFF TGTGCTAGTGGTTTGCAAAACACCGGGGAGCTGTTTTTT
TRBJ1-2 NA TRBV27 NA CASSLSPGVAYGYTF TGTGCCAGCAGTTTATCCCCCGGGGTCGCCTATGGCTACACCTTC
TRBJ1-6 TRBD1 TRBV11-2 NA CASGLGTGGSYNSPLHF TGTGCCAGCGGCCTAGGGACAGGGGGCTCCTATAATTCACCCCTCCACTTT
TRBJ1-4 NA TRBV2 NA CASIYGGRNEKLFF TGTGCCAGCATATACGGTGGGCGTAATGAAAAACTGTTTTTT
TRBJ2-5 NA TRBV5-1 NA CASSAAELETQYF TGCGCCAGCAGCGCCGCCGAGCTAGAGACCCAGTACTTC
TRBJ1-6 NA TRBV5-6 NA CASSFGRGRGSPLHF TGTGCCAGCAGCTTCGGCAGGGGTAGGGGTTCACCCCTCCACTTT
TRBJ2-1 TRBD1 TRBV12-3/TRBV12-4 few CASSSRTGGEQFF TGTGCCAGCAGTTCGAGGACAGGGGGAGAGCAGTTCTTC
TRBJ2-1 NA TRBV2 NA CASSELGLAGGSAYNEQFF TGTGCCAGCAGTGAACTGGGACTCGCAGGAGGAAGTGCCTACAATGAGCAGTTCTTC
TRBJ2-1 NA TRBV9 NA CASSVAQGTYNEQFF TGTGCCAGCAGCGTAGCGCAGGGGACCTACAATGAGCAGTTCTTC
TRBJ2-7 TRBD1 TRBV19 NA CASSRRDRGLYEQYF TGTGCCAGTAGTCGCCGGGACAGGGGGCTCTACGAGCAGTACTTC
TRBJ1-3 TRBD1 TRBV7-9 NA CASSFGTGVGNTIYF TGTGCCAGCAGCTTCGGGACAGGGGTTGGAAACACCATATATTTT
TRBJ1-6 NA TRBV7-7 NA CASSLERKGVCNSPLHF TGTGCTAGCAGCTTAGAGAGAAAGGGGGTTTGTAATTCACCCCTCCACTTT
TRBJ2-7 TRBD1 TRBV18 NA CASADRVGIYEQYF TGTGCCAGCGCAGACAGGGTTGGGATCTACGAGCAGTACTTC
TRBJ1-5 NA TRBV6-5 NA CATRQGMDQPQHF TGTGCCACCCGTCAGGGGATGGATCAGCCCCAGCATTTT
TRBJ2-2 NA TRBV3-1/TRBV3-2 NA CASSQDFTGWSGELFF TGTGCCAGCAGCCAAGATTTTACAGGGTGGAGCGGGGAGCTGTTTTTT